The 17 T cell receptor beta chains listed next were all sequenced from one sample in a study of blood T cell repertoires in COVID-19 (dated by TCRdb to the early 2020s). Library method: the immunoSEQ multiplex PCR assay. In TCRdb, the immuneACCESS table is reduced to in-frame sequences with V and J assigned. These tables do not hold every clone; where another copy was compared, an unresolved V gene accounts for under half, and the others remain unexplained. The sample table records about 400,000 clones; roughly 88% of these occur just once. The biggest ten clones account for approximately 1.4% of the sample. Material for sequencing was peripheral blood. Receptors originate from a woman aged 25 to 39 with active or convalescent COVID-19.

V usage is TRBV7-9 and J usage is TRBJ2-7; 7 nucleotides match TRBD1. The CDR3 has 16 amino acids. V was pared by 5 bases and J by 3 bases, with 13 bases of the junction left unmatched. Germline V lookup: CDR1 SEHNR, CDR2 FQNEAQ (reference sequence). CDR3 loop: CASSTGKPDRVYEQYF. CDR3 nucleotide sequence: TGTGCCAGCAGCACCGGAAAGCCCGACAGGGTCTACGAGCAGTACTTC. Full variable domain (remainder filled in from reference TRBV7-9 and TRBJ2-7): DTGVSQNPRHKITKRGQNVTFRCDPISEHNRLYWYRQTLGQGPEFLTYFQNEAQLEKSRLLSDRFSAERPKGSFSTLEIQRTEQGDSAMYLCASSTGKPDRVYEQYFGPGTRLTVT.

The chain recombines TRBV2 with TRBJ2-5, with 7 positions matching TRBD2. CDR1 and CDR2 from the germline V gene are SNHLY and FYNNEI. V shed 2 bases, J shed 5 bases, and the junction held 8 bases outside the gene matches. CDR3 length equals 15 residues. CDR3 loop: CASSEMGGAGETQYF. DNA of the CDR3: TGTGCCAGCAGTGAAATGGGCGGAGCGGGGGAGACCCAGTACTTC. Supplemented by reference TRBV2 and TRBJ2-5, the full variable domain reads EPEVTQTPSHQVTQMGQEVILRCVPISNHLYFYWYRQILGQKVEFLVSFYNNEISEKSEIFDDQFSVERPDGSNFTLKIRSTKLEDSAMYFCASSEMGGAGETQYFGPGTRLLVL.

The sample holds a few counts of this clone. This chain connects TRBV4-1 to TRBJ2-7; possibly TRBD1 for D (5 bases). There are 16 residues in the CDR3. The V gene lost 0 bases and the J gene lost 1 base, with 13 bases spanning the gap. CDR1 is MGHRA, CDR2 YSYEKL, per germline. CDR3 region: CASSQDLRTPSYEQYF. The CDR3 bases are TGCGCCAGCAGCCAAGATCTTCGGACACCATCCTACGAGCAGTACTTC.

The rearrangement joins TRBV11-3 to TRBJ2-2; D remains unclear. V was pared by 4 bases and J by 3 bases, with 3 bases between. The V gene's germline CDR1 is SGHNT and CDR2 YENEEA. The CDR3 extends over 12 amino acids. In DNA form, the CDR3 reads TGTGCCAGCAGCTCCGACACCGGGGAGCTGTTTTTT. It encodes CASSSDTGELFF. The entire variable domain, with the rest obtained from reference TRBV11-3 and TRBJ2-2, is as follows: EAGVVQSPRYKIIEKKQPVAFWCNPISGHNTLYWYLQNLGQGPELLIRYENEEAVDDSQLPKDRFSAERLKGVDSTLKIQPAELGDSAVYLCASSSDTGELFFGEGSRLTVL.

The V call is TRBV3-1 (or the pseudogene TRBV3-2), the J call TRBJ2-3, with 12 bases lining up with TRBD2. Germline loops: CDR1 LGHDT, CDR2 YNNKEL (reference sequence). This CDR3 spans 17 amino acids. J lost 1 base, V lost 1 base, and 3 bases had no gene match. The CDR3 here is CASSQAPSGGGTDTQYF. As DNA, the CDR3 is TGTGCCAGCAGCCAAGCGCCTAGCGGGGGGGGCACAGATACGCAGTATTTT.

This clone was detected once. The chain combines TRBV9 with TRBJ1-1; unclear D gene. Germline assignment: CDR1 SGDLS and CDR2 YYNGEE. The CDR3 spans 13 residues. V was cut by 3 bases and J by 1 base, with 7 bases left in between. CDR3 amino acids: CASSAAGNTEAFF. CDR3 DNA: TGTGCCAGCAGCGCTGCGGGGAACACTGAAGCTTTCTTT.

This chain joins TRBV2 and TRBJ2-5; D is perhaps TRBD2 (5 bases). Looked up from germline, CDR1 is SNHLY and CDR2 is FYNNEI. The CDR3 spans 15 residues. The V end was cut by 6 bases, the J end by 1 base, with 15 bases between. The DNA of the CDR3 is TGTGCCAGCAGGGAGCAATCCGGGATCCAAGAGACCCAGTACTTC. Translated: CASREQSGIQETQYF. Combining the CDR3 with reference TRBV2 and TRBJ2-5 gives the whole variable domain EPEVTQTPSHQVTQMGQEVILRCVPISNHLYFYWYRQILGQKVEFLVSFYNNEISEKSEIFDDQFSVERPDGSNFTLKIRSTKLEDSAMYFCASREQSGIQETQYFGPGTRLLVL.

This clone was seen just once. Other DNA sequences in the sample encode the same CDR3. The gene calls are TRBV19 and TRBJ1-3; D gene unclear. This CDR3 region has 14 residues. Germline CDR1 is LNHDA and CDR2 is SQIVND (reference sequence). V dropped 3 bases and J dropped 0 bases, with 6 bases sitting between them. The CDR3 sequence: CASSILSSGNTIYF. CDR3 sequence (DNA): TGTGCCAGTAGTATTCTTAGCTCTGGAAACACCATATATTTT.

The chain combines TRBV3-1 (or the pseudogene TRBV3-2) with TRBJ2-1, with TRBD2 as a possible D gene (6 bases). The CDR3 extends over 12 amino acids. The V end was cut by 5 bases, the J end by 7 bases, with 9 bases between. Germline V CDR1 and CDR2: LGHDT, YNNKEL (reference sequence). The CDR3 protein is CASSMGGNEQFF. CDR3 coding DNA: TGTGCCAGCAGCATGGGGGGAAATGAGCAGTTCTTC.

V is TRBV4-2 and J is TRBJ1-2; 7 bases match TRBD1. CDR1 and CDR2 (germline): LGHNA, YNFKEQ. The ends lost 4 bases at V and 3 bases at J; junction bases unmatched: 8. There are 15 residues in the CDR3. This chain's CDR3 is CASSPLATGDYGYTF. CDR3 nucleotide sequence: TGTGCCAGCAGCCCGCTCGCAACAGGGGACTATGGCTACACCTTC.

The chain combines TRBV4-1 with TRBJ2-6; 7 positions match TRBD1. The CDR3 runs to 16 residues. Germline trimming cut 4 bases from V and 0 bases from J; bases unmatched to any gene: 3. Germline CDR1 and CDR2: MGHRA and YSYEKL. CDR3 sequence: CASSPRDSSGANVLTF. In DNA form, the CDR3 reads TGCGCCAGCAGCCCCCGGGACAGCTCTGGGGCCAACGTCCTGACTTTC.

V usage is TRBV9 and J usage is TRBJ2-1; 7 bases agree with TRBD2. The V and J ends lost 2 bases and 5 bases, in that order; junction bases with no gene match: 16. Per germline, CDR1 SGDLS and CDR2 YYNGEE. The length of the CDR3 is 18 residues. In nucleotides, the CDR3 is TGTGCCAGCAGCGTCTTCCTCCTCGGAGCGGGAACTGACAATGAGCAGTTCTTC. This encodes CASSVFLLGAGTDNEQFF.

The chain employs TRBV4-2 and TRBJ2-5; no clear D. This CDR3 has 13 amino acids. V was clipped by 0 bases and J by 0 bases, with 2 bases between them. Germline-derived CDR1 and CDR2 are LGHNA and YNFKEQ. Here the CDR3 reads CASSQDNQETQYF. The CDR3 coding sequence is TGTGCCAGCAGCCAAGACAACCAAGAGACCCAGTACTTC.

The CDR3: CATSRMLASGENEQFF. CDR3 coding DNA: TGTGCCACCAGCCGGATGTTAGCTAGCGGGGAAAATGAGCAGTTCTTC. V and J are TRBV15 and TRBJ2-1; the match to TRBD2 covers 9 bases. This CDR3 is 16 amino acids long. The junction had 12 bases not matched to a gene; V was cut back by 5 bases and J by 7 bases. Germline V gene lookup returns CDR1 LNHNV and CDR2 YYDKDF (reference sequence).

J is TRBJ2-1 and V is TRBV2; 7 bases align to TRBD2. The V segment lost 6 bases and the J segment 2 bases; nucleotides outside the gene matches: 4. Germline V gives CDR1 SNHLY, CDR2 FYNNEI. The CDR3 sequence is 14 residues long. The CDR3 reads CASRLAETYNEQFF. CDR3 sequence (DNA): TGTGCCAGCAGGCTAGCGGAAACCTACAATGAGCAGTTCTTC.

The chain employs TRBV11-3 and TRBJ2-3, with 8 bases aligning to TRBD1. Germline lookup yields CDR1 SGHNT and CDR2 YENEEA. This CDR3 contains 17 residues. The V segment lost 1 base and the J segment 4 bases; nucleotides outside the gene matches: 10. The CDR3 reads CASSLAPPGGGADTQYF. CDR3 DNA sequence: TGTGCCAGCAGCTTAGCTCCTCCAGGGGGCGGGGCAGATACGCAGTATTTT.

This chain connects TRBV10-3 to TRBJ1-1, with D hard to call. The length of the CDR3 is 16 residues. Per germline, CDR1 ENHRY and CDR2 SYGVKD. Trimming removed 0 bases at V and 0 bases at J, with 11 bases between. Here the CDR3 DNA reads TGTGCCATCAGTGAGTCGGATACAGAGATGAACACTGAAGCTTTCTTT. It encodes CAISESDTEMNTEAFF.